Below, 21 T cell receptor beta chains from the same sample are listed, as sequenced in a study of blood T cells in healthy people across ages. Next came a second PCR, run for 7 to 11 cycles, which used a sample-barcoded 5' primer along with a J-beta primer mix. TCRdb passed the 5' RACE reads through MiXCR, listing each CDR3 protein once. Of roughly 2 million distinct CDR3 sequences listed, around 48% are singletons. Material: blood. These receptors were collected from a woman in her thirties or forties in good health.

A few counts support this clonotype. The chain combines TRBV9 with TRBJ2-5; unclear D gene. The CDR3 has 16 amino acids. V was clipped by 0 bases and J by 3 bases, with 15 bases between them. Germline V gene lookup returns CDR1 SGDLS and CDR2 YYNGEE. CDR3 residues: CASSVATDREKETQYF. DNA of the CDR3: TGTGCCAGCAGCGTAGCTACGGATAGGGAAAAAGAGACCCAGTACTTC.

This chain uses TRBV29-1 with TRBJ1-1; D might be TRBD1 (5 bases). The CDR3 sequence is 14 residues long. Trimming stripped 4 bases from V and 1 base from J, with 13 bases between. The germline gives CDR1 SQVTM, CDR2 ANQGSEA. The CDR3 loop is CSVASRQGNTEAFF. CDR3 coding DNA: TGCAGCGTTGCTTCGAGGCAGGGGAACACTGAAGCTTTCTTT.

This clonotype was seen only a few times. The rearrangement uses TRBV6-5 and TRBJ2-7; maybe TRBD2 (5 bases). The CDR3 totals 15 residues. Germline V gene lookup returns CDR1 MNHEY and CDR2 SVGAGI. V gave up 0 bases and J gave up 3 bases, with 12 bases separating them. The CDR3 loop reads CASSYSNRGFYEQYF. The CDR3 DNA reads as TGTGCCAGCAGTTACTCGAATCGGGGATTCTACGAGCAGTACTTC.

The genes are TRBV7-2 and TRBJ2-1; possible D gene TRBD1, 5 bases. Germline V gene data show CDR1 as SGHTA and CDR2 as FQGNSA. Trimming shortened V by 2 bases and J by 0 bases, and 8 bases separated the two germline ends. This CDR3 is 15 amino acids long. CDR3 nucleotides: TGTGCCAGCAGCTTAAACCAGGGCTCCTACAATGAGCAGTTCTTC. Protein: CASSLNQGSYNEQFF.

This clonotype was counted only a few times. This sequence joins TRBV28 and TRBJ1-2; D remains ambiguous. There are 12 residues in the CDR3. In germline, CDR1 is MDHEN, CDR2 SYDVKM. The V gene lost 2 bases and the J gene lost 6 bases, with 7 bases spanning the gap. For the CDR3, the DNA is TGTGCCAGCAGTTTACCGCAGGATGGCTACACCTTC. This gives the protein CASSLPQDGYTF.

This clonotype has more than one count but fewer than ten. The chain links TRBV28 to TRBJ2-5; weak D call: TRBD1 (6 bases). The CDR3 has 15 amino acids. V was cut by 4 bases and J by 1 base, with 13 bases left in between. Looked up from germline, CDR1 is MDHEN and CDR2 is SYDVKM. The CDR3 bases are TGTGCCAGCAGTTCCGCCGAACAGGGCCAAGAGACCCAGTACTTC. Protein sequence: CASSSAEQGQETQYF.

The chain has TRBV27 and TRBJ1-2; 9 bases fit TRBD1. There are 15 residues in the CDR3. Per the germline V gene, CDR1 is MNHEY and CDR2 is SMNVEV (reference sequence). V was clipped by 7 bases and J by 1 base; unmatched bases: 7. The DNA for the CDR3 is TGTGCCAGCATTGGGGGACAGGGTAATAACTATGGCTACACCTTC. Protein: CASIGGQGNNYGYTF.

The chain has TRBV6-5 and TRBJ2-3; 7 bases agree with TRBD2. In germline, CDR1 is MNHEY, CDR2 SVGAGI. The CDR3 is 13 amino acids. V shed 2 bases and J 6 bases; nucleotides not matched to a gene: 2. CDR3 residues: CASSYDGGDTQYF. The CDR3 region has the DNA TGTGCCAGCAGTTACGACGGGGGGGATACGCAGTATTTT.

The sample holds one count of this clonotype. The chain links TRBV20-1 to TRBJ2-1; TRBD2 agrees at 9 bases. Looked up from germline, CDR1 is DFQATT and CDR2 is SNEGSKA (reference sequence). V dropped 5 bases and J dropped 0; count of bases not matched to a gene: 11. The CDR3 sequence is 17 residues long. CDR3 sequence: CSAPHPSGATSYNEQFF. The DNA of the CDR3 is TGCAGTGCTCCCCACCCTAGCGGGGCAACCTCCTACAATGAGCAGTTCTTC.

The CDR3 here is CASSRLAGGTRREQFF. Written as DNA, the CDR3 is TGTGCCAGCAGCAGATTAGCGGGGGGAACGAGGCGGGAGCAGTTCTTC. The chain has TRBV7-2 and TRBJ2-1; 10 nucleotides match TRBD2. Per germline, CDR1 SGHTA and CDR2 FQGNSA. Trimming took 5 bases from V and 10 from J; bases not matched to a gene: 14. The CDR3 spans 16 residues.

CDR3 sequence: CASSLGMGSYNSPLHF. For the CDR3, the DNA is TGCGCCAGCAGCTTGGGAATGGGCTCCTATAATTCACCCCTCCACTTT. V and J are TRBV5-1 and TRBJ1-6; D remains ambiguous. CDR1 SGHRS and CDR2 YFSETQ come from the germline V gene. This CDR3 is 16 amino acids long. V was cut by 0 bases and J by 0 bases, with 7 bases left in between.

This clonotype came up a few times. V and J are TRBV20-1 and TRBJ2-3; D is perhaps TRBD2 (6 bases). The CDR3 is 14 residues long. The ends were cut back, 6 bases at V and 1 base at J, with 14 bases in the middle. Germline V gives CDR1 DFQATT, CDR2 SNEGSKA (reference sequence). CDR3 amino acids: CSARPASGTDTQYF. DNA of the CDR3: TGCAGTGCCCGACCGGCTAGCGGCACAGATACGCAGTATTTT.

About this clonotype itself: A read error may produce the germline difference seen at one junction end. The rearrangement links TRBV5-1 to TRBJ2-1; 7 nucleotides line up with TRBD1. Germline CDR1 SGHRS, CDR2 YFSETQ. The CDR3 runs to 16 residues. The CDR3 is CVSTPQGSGRNNEQFF. CDR3 nucleotide sequence: TGCGTCAGCACCCCACAGGGGAGCGGTAGAAATAATGAGCAGTTCTTC.

This clonotype turned up a few times. CDR3 DNA: TGTGCCATCTGGGACAGGGGCTACGAGCAGTACTTC. Protein: CAIWDRGYEQYF. This chain uses TRBV10-3 with TRBJ2-7; 10 nucleotides line up with TRBD1. CDR1 and CDR2 from the germline V gene are ENHRY and SYGVKD. Trimming took 8 bases from V and 3 from J; bases not matched to a gene: 1. The CDR3 runs 12 residues.

For the CDR3, the DNA is TGCGCCAGCAGCCAAGATCAGGGAGGGGGACAGGGGCCTTTCTATGGCTACACCTTC. Residues: CASSQDQGGGQGPFYGYTF. V gene TRBV4-3 combines with J gene TRBJ1-2; TRBD1 agrees at 10 bases. This CDR3 has 19 residues. Germline V CDR1 and CDR2: LGHNA, YSLEER. V lost 0 bases to trimming and J lost 4 bases; unmatched junction nucleotides: 14.

J is TRBJ1-2 and V is TRBV29-1; perhaps TRBD1 as D (5 bases). The V and J ends lost 3 bases and 2 bases respectively, with 13 bases between them. This CDR3 contains 14 residues. Germline V gene data show CDR1 as SQVTM and CDR2 as ANQGSEA. CDR3 bases: TGCAGCGTTGACCAGGGAATTGGGAACTATGGCTACACCTTC. Its translation is CSVDQGIGNYGYTF.

V and J are TRBV2 and TRBJ2-5, with 8 bases that match TRBD1. The CDR3 totals 18 residues. Germline CDR1 is SNHLY and CDR2 is FYNNEI. With 6 bases clipped from V and 4 bases from J, the junction kept 19 bases outside the gene matches. CDR3 residues: CASRPISGTGGFVETQYF. The CDR3 nucleotides read TGTGCCAGCAGACCTATTTCCGGGACAGGAGGATTCGTAGAGACCCAGTACTTC. Supplemented by reference TRBV2 and TRBJ2-5, the full variable domain reads EPEVTQTPSHQVTQMGQEVILRCVPISNHLYFYWYRQILGQKVEFLVSFYNNEISEKSEIFDDQFSVERPDGSNFTLKIRSTKLEDSAMYFCASRPISGTGGFVETQYFGPGTRLLVL.

Only one count was recorded for this clonotype. This chain links TRBV20-1 with TRBJ1-2; possibly TRBD1 for D (6 bases). The germline V gene has CDR1 DFQATT and CDR2 SNEGSKA (reference sequence). The V end lost 0 bases, the J end lost 8 bases, and 16 bases lay between the germline ends. The CDR3 totals 14 residues. Here the CDR3 reads CSARDRGLRGGYTF. As DNA, the CDR3 is TGCAGTGCTAGAGATAGGGGCCTCAGGGGCGGCTACACCTTC.

This rearrangement joins TRBV20-1 to TRBJ2-1; D tentatively reads TRBD1 or TRBD2 (5 bases each). V lost 0 bases to trimming and J lost 7 bases, with 22 bases between them. Germline V gene lookup returns CDR1 DFQATT and CDR2 SNEGSKA (reference sequence). The CDR3 has 17 amino acids. This CDR3 reads CSARDGKVALEGNEQFF. The CDR3 DNA sequence: TGCAGTGCTAGAGATGGGAAGGTTGCCCTCGAGGGGAATGAGCAGTTCTTC.

V is TRBV6-1 and J is TRBJ2-7, with D maybe TRBD1 (5 bases). The ends were cut back, 3 bases at V and 4 bases at J, with 19 bases in the middle. Germline CDR1 reads MNHNS; CDR2 reads SASEGT. The CDR3 loop spans 16 amino acids. CDR3 in DNA: TGTGCCAGCAGTGACCGCTCAGGGCCTTGGGGATACGAGCAGTACTTC. It translates to CASSDRSGPWGYEQYF.

This chain connects TRBV28 to TRBJ1-2; possibly TRBD1 for D (5 bases). V lost 7 bases and J 5 bases, leaving 20 bases between the germline ends. CDR3 length: 15 amino acids. Germline CDR1 MDHEN, CDR2 SYDVKM. CDR3 DNA sequence: TGTGCCAGCACTGCCCTTGGGGCGGGGGAATATGGCTACACCTTC. It yields the protein CASTALGAGEYGYTF.